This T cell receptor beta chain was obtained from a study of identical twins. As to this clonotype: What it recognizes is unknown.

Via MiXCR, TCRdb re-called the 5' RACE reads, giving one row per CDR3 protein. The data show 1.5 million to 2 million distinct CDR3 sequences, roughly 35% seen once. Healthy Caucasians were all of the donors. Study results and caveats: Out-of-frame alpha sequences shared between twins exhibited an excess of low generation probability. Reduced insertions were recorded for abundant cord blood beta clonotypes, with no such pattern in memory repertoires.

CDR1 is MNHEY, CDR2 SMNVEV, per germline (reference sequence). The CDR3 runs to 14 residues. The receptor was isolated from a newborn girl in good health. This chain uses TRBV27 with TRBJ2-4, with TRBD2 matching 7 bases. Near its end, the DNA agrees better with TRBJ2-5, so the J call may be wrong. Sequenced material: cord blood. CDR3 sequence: CASSPFLERGTQYF. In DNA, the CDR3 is TGTGCCAGCAGCCCCTTTTTAGAGCGGGGGACCCAGTACTTC.